These T cell receptor beta chains were read from a single sample in a study of T cell responses to AZD1222 COVID-19 vaccine. Measured with immunoSEQ multiplex PCR; TCRdb has only the in-frame clones, and not every one. Of around 99,000 clones in the sample, approximately 91% were seen once. Here the sequenced sample was peripheral blood, taken on day 0 of AZD1222 vaccination. The receptors come from an adult in good health. Each CDR3 is given with its conserved first and last residue. A D gene is named only where the DNA matches it firmly. Clone size is given for some rows only: seen once, a few or many times, or a class if the clone is expanded.

J: TRBJ2-7; size: NA; V: TRBV19; D: TRBD1; length: 16; CDR3: CASSMGTGGMNHEQYF; DNA: TGTGCCAGTAGTATGGGGACAGGGGGGATGAATCACGAGCAGTACTTC
J: TRBJ1-4; size: once; V: TRBV5-4; D: TRBD1; length: 14; CDR3: CASSLKGAGEKLFF; DNA: TGTGCCAGCAGCTTGAAGGGGGCCGGAGAAAAACTGTTTTTT
J: TRBJ1-1; size: NA; V: TRBV15; D: NA; length: 15; CDR3: CATSRDQGLNTEAFF; DNA: TGTGCCACCAGCAGAGACCAGGGACTGAACACTGAAGCTTTCTTT
J: TRBJ1-5; size: NA; V: TRBV6-1; D: NA; length: 14; CDR3: CASSEGHSNQPQHF; DNA: TGTGCCAGCAGTGAGGGGCATAGCAATCAGCCCCAGCATTTT
J: TRBJ2-5; size: NA; V: TRBV25-1; D: TRBD2; length: 16; CDR3: CASSPHWTSGQETQYF; DNA: TGTGCCAGCAGTCCCCACTGGACTAGCGGCCAAGAGACCCAGTACTTC
J: TRBJ2-3; size: NA; V: TRBV3-1/TRBV3-2; D: NA; length: 14; CDR3: CASSPWVRGDTQYF; DNA: TGTGCCAGCAGCCCATGGGTCCGGGGGGATACGCAGTATTTT
J: TRBJ1-5; size: NA; V: TRBV7-5; D: NA; length: 16; CDR3: CARSPDLPESCQPQHF; DNA: TGTGCCAGAAGCCCGGACTTACCAGAGAGTTGTCAGCCCCAGCATTTT
J: TRBJ1-2; size: NA; V: TRBV7-9; D: TRBD1; length: 18; CDR3: CASSPDRDRGFEGYGYTF; DNA: TGTGCCAGCAGTCCGGACCGGGACAGGGGTTTCGAGGGGTATGGCTACACCTTC
J: TRBJ2-2; size: NA; V: TRBV28; D: NA; length: 12; CDR3: CASSFLVGELFF; DNA: TGTGCCAGCAGTTTCCTGGTCGGGGAGCTGTTTTTT
J: TRBJ1-5; size: NA; V: TRBV27; D: NA; length: 17; CDR3: CASSPRGRGLGNQPQHF; DNA: TGTGCCAGCAGTCCCCGCGGACGGGGGCTTGGCAATCAGCCCCAGCATTTT
J: TRBJ1-2; size: NA; V: TRBV6-5; D: NA; length: 14; CDR3: CASRNAGTHYGYTF; DNA: TGTGCCAGCAGAAACGCCGGGACACACTATGGCTACACCTTC
J: TRBJ2-5; size: NA; V: TRBV5-1; D: TRBD2; length: 12; CDR3: CASSSPGLPKHF; DNA: TGCGCCAGCAGCTCTCCGGGACTACCCAAACACTTC
J: TRBJ1-4; size: NA; V: TRBV5-1; D: NA; length: 14; CDR3: CASSLRRTNEKLFF; DNA: TGCGCCAGCAGCTTGCGTAGAACTAATGAAAAACTGTTTTTT
J: TRBJ2-3; size: NA; V: TRBV15; D: TRBD1; length: 17; CDR3: CATSRDYPGGGTDTQYF; DNA: TGTGCCACCAGCAGAGATTATCCAGGGGGAGGCACAGATACGCAGTATTTT
J: TRBJ1-2; size: NA; V: TRBV5-1; D: TRBD1; length: 15; CDR3: CASSLGTGNNYGYTF; DNA: TGCGCCAGCAGCTTGGGGACAGGGAACAACTATGGCTACACCTTC
J: TRBJ1-5; size: NA; V: TRBV18; D: NA; length: 14; CDR3: CASSPSGDNQPQHF; DNA: TGTGCCAGCTCACCATCAGGGGACAATCAGCCCCAGCATTTT
J: TRBJ2-3; size: once; V: TRBV7-3; D: NA; length: 14; CDR3: CASSLSRAADTQYF; DNA: TGTGCCAGCAGCTTATCCAGGGCGGCAGATACGCAGTATTTT
J: TRBJ2-1; size: NA; V: TRBV24-1; D: NA; length: 15; CDR3: CATSDSLADYNEQFF; DNA: TGTGCCACCAGTGATTCTTTAGCAGATTACAATGAGCAGTTCTTC
J: TRBJ1-6; size: NA; V: TRBV30; D: NA; length: 15; CDR3: CAWSVSGGLGSPLHF; DNA: TGTGCCTGGAGTGTATCGGGGGGCCTGGGATCACCCCTCCACTTT
J: TRBJ2-3; size: NA; V: TRBV6-2/TRBV6-3; D: NA; length: 14; CDR3: CASSYLGGTDTQYF; DNA: TGTGCCAGCAGTTACTTGGGGGGCACAGATACGCAGTATTTT
J: TRBJ2-7; size: NA; V: TRBV5-1; D: TRBD2; length: 16; CDR3: CASSLIGSGVSYEQYF; DNA: TGCGCCAGCAGCTTAATAGGTAGCGGGGTCTCCTACGAGCAGTACTTC
J: TRBJ2-7; size: NA; V: TRBV5-7; D: NA; length: 16; CDR3: CASSFMALQRGSEQYF; DNA: TGTGCCAGCAGCTTCATGGCTCTCCAACGAGGATCCGAGCAGTACTTC
J: TRBJ2-2; size: NA; V: TRBV2; D: NA; length: 15; CDR3: CASREESLNTGELFF; DNA: TGTGCCAGCAGGGAGGAGTCTCTGAACACCGGGGAGCTGTTTTTT
J: TRBJ1-6; size: NA; V: TRBV30; D: NA; length: 12; CDR3: CAWSVQNSPLHF; DNA: TGTGCCTGGAGTGTACAGAATTCACCCCTCCACTTT
J: TRBJ1-5; size: NA; V: TRBV4-1; D: NA; length: 15; CDR3: CASSQDRQTNQPQHF; DNA: TGCGCCAGCAGCCAAGATAGACAGACCAATCAGCCCCAGCATTTT
J: TRBJ1-2; size: NA; V: TRBV18; D: NA; length: 15; CDR3: CASSPKPERGYGYTF; DNA: TGTGCCAGCTCACCAAAGCCGGAGCGGGGCTATGGCTACACCTTC
J: TRBJ2-7; size: once; V: TRBV19; D: TRBD1; length: 15; CDR3: CASSTTGGLTYEQYF; DNA: TGTGCCAGTAGTACGACAGGGGGCCTAACCTACGAGCAGTACTTC
J: TRBJ1-1; size: NA; V: TRBV6-5; D: TRBD1; length: 15; CDR3: CASSYSGGDQTEAFF; DNA: TGTGCCAGCAGTTACTCAGGGGGCGATCAGACTGAAGCTTTCTTT
J: TRBJ2-3; size: once; V: TRBV30; D: TRBD2; length: 15; CDR3: CAWSETGGRTDTQYF; DNA: TGTGCCTGGAGTGAGACGGGGGGGCGGACAGATACGCAGTATTTT
J: TRBJ1-3; size: NA; V: TRBV5-5; D: NA; length: 14; CDR3: CASSLEEGRYTIYF; DNA: TGTGCCAGCAGCTTGGAGGAGGGGCGATACACCATATATTTT
J: TRBJ1-1; size: NA; V: TRBV28; D: NA; length: 14; CDR3: CASSSLRGRRRAFF; DNA: TGTGCCAGCAGTTCTTTAAGGGGTCGGCGGCGGGCTTTCTTT